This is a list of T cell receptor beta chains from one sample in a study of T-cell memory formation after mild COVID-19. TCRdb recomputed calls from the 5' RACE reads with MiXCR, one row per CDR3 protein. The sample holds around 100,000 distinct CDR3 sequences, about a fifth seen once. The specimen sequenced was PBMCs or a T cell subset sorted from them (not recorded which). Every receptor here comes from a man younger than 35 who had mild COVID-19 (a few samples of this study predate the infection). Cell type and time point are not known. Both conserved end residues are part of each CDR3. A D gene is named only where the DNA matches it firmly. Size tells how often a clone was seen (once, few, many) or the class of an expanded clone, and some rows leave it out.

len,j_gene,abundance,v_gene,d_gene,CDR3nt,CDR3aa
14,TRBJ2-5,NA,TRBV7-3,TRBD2,TGTGCCAGCAGCGAACTAGCGGGGGAAGAGACCCAGTACTTC,CASSELAGEETQYF
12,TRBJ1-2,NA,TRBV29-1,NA,TGCAGCGTTGCTAGGGACCGGGGTGGCTACACCTTC,CSVARDRGGYTF
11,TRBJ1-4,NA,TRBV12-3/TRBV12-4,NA,TGTGCCAGCAGTTGGGGGGGGGATCTGTTTTTT,CASSWGGDLFF
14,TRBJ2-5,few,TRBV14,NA,TGTGCCAGCAGCCAAGGAACCTCTTGGGAGACCCAGTACTTC,CASSQGTSWETQYF
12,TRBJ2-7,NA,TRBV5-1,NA,TGCGCCAGCAGGACCGACGGCTACGAGCAGTACTTC,CASRTDGYEQYF
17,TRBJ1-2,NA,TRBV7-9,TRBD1,TGTGCCAGCAGCTCTAACCCCGGGACAGGGGGCCCCAGTGGCTACACCTTC,CASSSNPGTGGPSGYTF
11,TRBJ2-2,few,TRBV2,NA,TGTGCCAGCATCGGGGCCGGGGAGCTGTTTTTT,CASIGAGELFF
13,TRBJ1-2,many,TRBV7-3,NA,TGTGCCAGCAGCTTCCCGGAACTCAATGGCTACACCTTC,CASSFPELNGYTF
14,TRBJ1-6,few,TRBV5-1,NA,TGCGCCAGCAGCTTATGGCAGGGGAATTCACCCCTCCACTTT,CASSLWQGNSPLHF
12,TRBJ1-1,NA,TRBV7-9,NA,TGTGCCAGCAGGCTACAGGCAACTGAAGCTTTCTTT,CASRLQATEAFF
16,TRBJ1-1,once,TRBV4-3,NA,TGCGCCAGCAGCCAAGATCTGGGGAGGGGGAACACTGAAGCTTTCTTT,CASSQDLGRGNTEAFF
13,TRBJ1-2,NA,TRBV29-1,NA,TGCAGCGTTGTTTCTTTCAGACTGAATGGCTACACCTTC,CSVVSFRLNGYTF
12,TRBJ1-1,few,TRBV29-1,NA,TGCAGCGTTGGGAGACAGAACACTGAAGCTTTCTTT,CSVGRQNTEAFF
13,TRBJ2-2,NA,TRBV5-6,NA,TGTGCCAGCAGCGGGGCCAACACCGGGGAGCTGTTTTTT,CASSGANTGELFF
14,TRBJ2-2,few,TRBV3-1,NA,TGTGCCGTAAGGAGTCCTCTTAGCCCCGGGGAGCTGTTTTTT,CAVRSPLSPGELFF
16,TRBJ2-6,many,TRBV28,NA,TGTGCCAGCAGTTTAGGGTCCCCGGCTGGGGCCAACGTCCTGACTTTC,CASSLGSPAGANVLTF
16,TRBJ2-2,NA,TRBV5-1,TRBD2,TGCGCCAGCAGCTTGTCTAGCGGGGGTAACACCGGGGAGCTGTTTTTT,CASSLSSGGNTGELFF
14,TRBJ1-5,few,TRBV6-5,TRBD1,TGTGCCAGCAGTAGAGGACAGGCGGGGCAGCCCCAGCATTTT,CASSRGQAGQPQHF
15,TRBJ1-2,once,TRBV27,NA,TGTGCCAGCAGTTTCGGCCCTCTTAGCAGCTATGGCTACACCTTC,CASSFGPLSSYGYTF
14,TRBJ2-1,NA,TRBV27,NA,TGTGCCAGCACTTCAGGGTGGTCCTACAATGAGCAGTTCTTC,CASTSGWSYNEQFF
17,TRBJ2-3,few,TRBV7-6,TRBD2,TGTGCCAGCAGCTTAGGGGTGGGGCTAGCGGGGACAGATACGCAGTATTTT,CASSLGVGLAGTDTQYF
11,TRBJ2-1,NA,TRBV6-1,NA,TGTGCCAGCAGTGAACCGAATGAGCAGTTCTTC,CASSEPNEQFF
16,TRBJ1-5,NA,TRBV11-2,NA,TGTGCCAGCAGGATCCTGATGGGGGGAAGCAATCAGCCCCAGCATTTT,CASRILMGGSNQPQHF
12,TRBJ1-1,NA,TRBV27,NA,TGTGCCAGCAGTTTATCATGGGGAGAAGCTTTCTTT,CASSLSWGEAFF
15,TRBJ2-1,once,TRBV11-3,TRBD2,TGTGCCAGCAGCCCCGGGACTAGCACGTTAAATGAGCAGTTCTTC,CASSPGTSTLNEQFF
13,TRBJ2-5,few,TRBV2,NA,TGTGCCATGTCCGGGACAAACGAAGAGACCCAGTACTTC,CAMSGTNEETQYF
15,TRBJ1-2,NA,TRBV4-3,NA,TGCGCCAGCAGCCAAATCCAGGGTGGTGACTATGGCTACACCTTC,CASSQIQGGDYGYTF
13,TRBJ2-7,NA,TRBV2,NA,TGTGCCAGTTGGAAAGGGGGATCGTACGAGCAGTACTTC,CASWKGGSYEQYF
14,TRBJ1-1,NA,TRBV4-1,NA,TGCGCCAGCAGCCAAGATACGCTGAACACTGAAGCTTTCTTT,CASSQDTLNTEAFF
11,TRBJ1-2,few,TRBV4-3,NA,TGCGCCAGCAGCCGGGGGTTTCGCTACACCTTC,CASSRGFRYTF
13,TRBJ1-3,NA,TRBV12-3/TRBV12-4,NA,TGTGCCAGCGGAGACATTACTGGAAACACCATATATTTT,CASGDITGNTIYF
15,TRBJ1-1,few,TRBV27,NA,TGTGCCAGCAGCTGGGTTGGGGGGAGGAACACTGAAGCTTTCTTT,CASSWVGGRNTEAFF
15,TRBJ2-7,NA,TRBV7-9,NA,TGTGCCAGCAGCGCCCCCGACAAGGCCTCCTACGAGCAGTACTTC,CASSAPDKASYEQYF
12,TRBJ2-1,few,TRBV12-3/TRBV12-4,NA,TGTGCCAGCAGTCCAATTGTCGCTGAGCAGTTCTTC,CASSPIVAEQFF
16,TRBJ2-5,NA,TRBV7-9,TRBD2,TGTGCCAGCAGCTTCCGGACTAGCGGGGTTAGAGAGACCCAGTACTTC,CASSFRTSGVRETQYF
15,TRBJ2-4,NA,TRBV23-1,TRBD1,TGCGCCAGCAGCCCGACAGGGACAGACCCAAACATTCAGTACTTC,CASSPTGTDPNIQYF
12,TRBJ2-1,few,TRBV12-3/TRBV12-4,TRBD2,TGTGCCAGCAGTGGGACTAGTAATCCGAAGTTCTTC,CASSGTSNPKFF